The next 9 T cell receptor beta chains were all read from a single sample in a study of T cell repertoires in cytomegalovirus infection. Their target antigens are unknown. MiXCR, applied by TCRdb to the reads, yields one record per CDR3 protein. There are about 830,000 distinct CDR3 sequences in the sample; 30% to 35% occur only once, and around 12% lies in the top ten. Sequenced material: cultured CD8+ T cells from PBMCs, taken from culture after CMV antigen stimulation. The receptors shown here come from a human donor in good health (CMV status not recorded). Some clones in this sample may be carry-over from other donors' samples.

There are a few counts of this clonotype. The V call is TRBV7-9, the J call TRBJ2-5; D might be TRBD1 or TRBD2, each matching 6 bases. Germline assignment: CDR1 SEHNR and CDR2 FQNEAQ (reference sequence). Trimming stripped 5 bases from V and 5 bases from J, with 21 bases between. The CDR3 covers 16 residues. The CDR3, as DNA: TGTGCCAGCAGCCACCCCTATATCGGGGGCGGGGAGACCCAGTACTTC. It codes for CASSHPYIGGGETQYF.

This clonotype has ten or more counts. V gene TRBV7-2 combines with J gene TRBJ2-3; tentative D call: TRBD1 (6 bases). The germline gives CDR1 SGHTA, CDR2 FQGNSA. The CDR3 is 17 residues long. Trimming took 2 bases from V and 2 from J, leaving 17 bases between them. The CDR3 sequence: CASSLSRWDTFTDTQYF. DNA for the CDR3: TGTGCCAGCAGCTTATCTAGGTGGGACACTTTCACAGATACGCAGTATTTT.

The table lists this clonotype with many counts. This chain links TRBV20-1 with TRBJ2-7; no firm D call. Germline CDR1 and CDR2: DFQATT and SNEGSKA (reference sequence). This CDR3 region has 11 residues. Trimming took 1 base from V and 5 from J, leaving 6 bases between them. The CDR3 spells CSARGVDEQYF. In DNA, the CDR3 is TGCAGTGCTAGAGGAGTTGACGAGCAGTACTTC.

This chain connects TRBV5-8 to TRBJ2-7, with 11 nucleotides matching TRBD2. V was clipped by 5 bases and J by 3 bases; unmatched bases: 7. The germline V gene encodes CDR1 SGHTS and CDR2 YDEGEE. The CDR3 covers 15 residues. The DNA for the CDR3 is TGTGCCAGCAGGCCCCTAGCGGGGGGCCACTACGAGCAGTACTTC. It encodes CASRPLAGGHYEQYF.

The genes are TRBV19 and TRBJ1-4; D not certain. This CDR3 contains 15 residues. Trimming removed 4 bases from V and 10 bases from J, with 19 bases in between. CDR1 and CDR2 (germline): LNHDA, SQIVND (reference sequence). The chain's CDR3 is CASSTHLGPDLKLFF. CDR3 sequence (DNA): TGTGCCAGTAGTACCCACCTGGGCCCGGATTTAAAACTGTTTTTT.

This clonotype turned up a few times. The V and J genes are TRBV5-5 and TRBJ1-1; TRBD1 might be the D (6 bases). This CDR3 is 13 amino acids long. V was cut by 4 bases and J by 5 bases, with 12 bases left in between. The germline V gene has CDR1 SGHKS and CDR2 YYEKEE (reference sequence). The CDR3 sequence is CASSTQGWTEAFF. CDR3 nucleotide sequence: TGTGCCAGCAGCACACAGGGTTGGACTGAAGCTTTCTTT. Together with reference TRBV5-5 and TRBJ1-1, the CDR3 gives the full variable domain: DAGVTQSPTHLIKTRGQQVTLRCSPISGHKSVSWYQQVLGQGPQFIFQYYEKEERGRGNFPDRFSARQFPNYSSELNVNALLLGDSALYLCASSTQGWTEAFFGQGTRLTVV.

This chain uses TRBV2 with TRBJ1-1, with no clear D. CDR3 length equals 14 residues. Trimming pared 2 bases from V and 4 bases from J, leaving 11 bases between. Germline CDR1 reads SNHLY; CDR2 reads FYNNEI. DNA for the CDR3: TGTGCCAGCAGTGAACCTTCACCGGGCACTGAAGCTTTCTTT. Amino acids: CASSEPSPGTEAFF.

This clonotype was detected many times. The V call is TRBV7-9, the J call TRBJ2-1; D call uncertain. This CDR3 spans 16 amino acids. CDR1 SEHNR and CDR2 FQNEAQ come from the germline V gene (reference sequence). The germline V and J ends were trimmed by 2 bases and 4 bases, with 15 bases remaining between them. CDR3 protein: CASSLSRTYPYNEQFF. In DNA form, the CDR3 reads TGTGCCAGCAGCTTAAGCAGGACGTACCCGTACAATGAGCAGTTCTTC. The whole variable domain, remainder taken from reference TRBV7-9 and TRBJ2-1, is DTGVSQNPRHKITKRGQNVTFRCDPISEHNRLYWYRQTLGQGPEFLTYFQNEAQLEKSRLLSDRFSAERPKGSFSTLEIQRTEQGDSAMYLCASSLSRTYPYNEQFFGPGTRLTVL.

With regard to this clonotype: One end of the junction is discordant with germline, which a read error may explain. The chain employs TRBV19 and TRBJ1-5; no definite D call. Germline V CDR1 and CDR2: LNHDA, SQIVND (reference sequence). This CDR3 is 13 amino acids long. CDR3: CASNAHSIQPQHF. DNA of the CDR3: TGTGCCAGTAACGCACACAGCATTCAGCCCCAGCATTTT.